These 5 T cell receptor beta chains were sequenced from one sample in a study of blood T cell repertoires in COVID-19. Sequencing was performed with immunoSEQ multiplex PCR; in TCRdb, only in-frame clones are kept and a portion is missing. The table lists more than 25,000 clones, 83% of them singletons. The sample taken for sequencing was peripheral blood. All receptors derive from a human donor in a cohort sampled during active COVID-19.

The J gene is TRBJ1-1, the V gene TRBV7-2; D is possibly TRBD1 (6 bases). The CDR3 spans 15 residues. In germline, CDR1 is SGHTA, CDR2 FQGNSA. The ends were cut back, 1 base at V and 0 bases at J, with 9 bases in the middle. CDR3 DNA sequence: TGTGCCAGCAGCTTAGGTACAGGGATGAACACTGAAGCTTTCTTT. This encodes CASSLGTGMNTEAFF.

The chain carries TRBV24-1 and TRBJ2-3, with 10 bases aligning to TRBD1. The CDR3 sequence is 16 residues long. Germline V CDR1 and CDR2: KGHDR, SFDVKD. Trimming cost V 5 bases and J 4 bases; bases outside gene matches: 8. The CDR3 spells CATSARQGASADTQYF. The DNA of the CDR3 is TGTGCCACCAGTGCAAGACAGGGGGCTTCAGCAGATACGCAGTATTTT.

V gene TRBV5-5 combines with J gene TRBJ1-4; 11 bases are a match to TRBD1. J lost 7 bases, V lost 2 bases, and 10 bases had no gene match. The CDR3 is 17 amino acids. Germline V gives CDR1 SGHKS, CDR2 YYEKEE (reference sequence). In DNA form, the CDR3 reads TGTGCCAGCAGCTTAGGACAGGGGGCGCGAGCAGGTGAAAAACTGTTTTTT. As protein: CASSLGQGARAGEKLFF.

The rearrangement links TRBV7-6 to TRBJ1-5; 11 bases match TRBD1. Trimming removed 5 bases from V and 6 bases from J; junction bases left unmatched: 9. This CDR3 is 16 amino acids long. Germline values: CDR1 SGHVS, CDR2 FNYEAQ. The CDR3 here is CASSPGTGGFSQPQHF. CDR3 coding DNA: TGTGCCAGCAGCCCCGGGACAGGGGGTTTTTCTCAGCCCCAGCATTTT.

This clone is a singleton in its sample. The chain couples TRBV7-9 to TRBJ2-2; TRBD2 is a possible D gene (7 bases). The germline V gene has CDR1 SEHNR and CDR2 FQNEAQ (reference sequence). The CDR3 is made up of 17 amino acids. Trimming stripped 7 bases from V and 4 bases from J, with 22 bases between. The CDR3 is CASTIPGGPGVTGELFF. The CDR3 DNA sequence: TGTGCCAGCACCATACCGGGGGGCCCAGGGGTCACCGGGGAGCTGTTTTTT.